This paragraph reports one TCR beta chain. Its antigen remains unidentified. The source of the sample is a study of cytomegalovirus exposure and HLA in healthy donors. General study points: The authors excluded some V segments, including TRBV6-2 and TRBV6-3, as indistinguishable. Accurate HLA-A and HLA-B prediction from TCR beta sequences was reported for most subjects. In vitro checks showed that a few CMV-associated chains really do target CMV antigens. Several top significant clusters appeared, in a later analysis, to be linked to common viral pathogens.

The PCR employed 60 Vbeta primers together with 13 Jbeta primers. Data came from immunoSEQ multiplex PCR; TCRdb stores just in-frame clones and leaves some out. The profile shows about 160,000 clones, over 70% of them singletons. The germline V gene has CDR1 SGHDT and CDR2 YYEEEE. The V gene lost 3 bases and the J gene lost 6 bases, with 20 bases spanning the gap. The CDR3 runs to 16 residues. This clonotype originated in a woman aged 45-60 years in good health and CMV-seropositive. The J gene is TRBJ2-3, the V gene TRBV5-6; D possibly corresponds to TRBD1 (6 bases). The material sequenced was PBMCs. CDR3 in amino acids: CASSYSRGVVFDTQYF. CDR3 DNA: TGTGCCAGCAGCTATTCCAGGGGTGTCGTTTTTGATACGCAGTATTTT. Drawing the rest from reference TRBV5-6 and TRBJ2-3, the complete variable domain is DAGVTQSPTHLIKTRGQQVTLRCSPKSGHDTVSWYQQALGQGPQFIFQYYEEEERQRGNFPDRFSGHQFPNYSSELNVNALLLGDSALYLCASSYSRGVVFDTQYFGPGTRLTVL.